The present TCR beta chain was sequenced within a study of blood T cell repertoires in COVID-19 (dated by TCRdb to 2018 to 2021). Background on the whole study: Samples from collaborators originated in the United States, Italy and Spain and spanned both the acute and convalescent phases of COVID-19. Where available, HLA class I and class II types were taken from metadata supplied by the sample provider and were not determined by assay-based typing. The repertoires were released in a freely available public database meant as a resource for research on the immune response to SARS-CoV-2. The dataset comprised deeply sampled blood TCRbeta repertoires from subjects exposed to, actively infected with, or recovered from COVID-19. The sample metadata nearly always contained a de-identified subject ID, COVID-19 status, age in years and sex. The samples were drawn from two sources: the first 160 participants of the ongoing ImmuneRACE study, and over 950 subjects contributed by 6 global collaborators. The prospective study material was composed of cDNA or gDNA derived from T cells, B-cell-depleted T cells, or PBMCs.

Another Seattle source contributed samples from volunteer blood donors who had recovered from COVID-19. Collaborating institutions collected whole blood in K2EDTA tubes following their own protocols. For TCRbeta analysis, collaborators shipped samples in one of three forms: frozen whole blood, isolated PBMCs, or DNA extracted from either of those sample types. Results and caveats for the whole study, not just this receptor: How much clinical and demographic metadata was included differed by source and by participant, and the metadata was provided uncurated.

The immunoSEQ Assay, a bias-controlled multiplex PCR, was used to amplify TCRbeta CDR3 regions from genomic DNA. In the paper's pipeline: Nucleated cell counts per sample were estimated from amplification of reference gene primers within the assay. To quantify the absolute abundance of each unique TCRbeta CDR3 rearrangement, sequence reads were collapsed and filtered. For each sample, productive Simpson clonality was calculated as the square root of Simpson's diversity index over productive rearrangements. The immuneACCESS repertoire file appears here via TCRdb, limited to in-frame rearrangements. These files lack a portion of the clones; in checked studies, under half of the deficit traces to unresolved V genes, and the cause of the others is not known. The V and J calls and clone size are taken from that table; D and trimming were inferred from the DNA. Within this sample are fewer than 150,000 clones, with about 78% of them counted one time only. The top ten hold 9.5% to 13% of the sample.

Including cysteine and phenylalanine, the CDR3 has 16 amino acids. The DNA shown is the 48-base CDR3, in frame from base 1. For CDR1 and CDR2, the germline V gene lists MDHEN and SYDVKM. The V end gives up 4 bases and the J end 3 bases, leaving 9 bases in the junction not matched to a gene. Worth noting for this clone: Its antigen is not yet known. The input lacks base qualities; no much larger clone sits a single base away.

The chain joins TRBV28 to TRBJ1-5; 7 nucleotides in the junction match TRBD1. Sequenced sample: peripheral blood. The sequence derives from a man in his sixties who had recovered from COVID-19. The sequenced DNA is TGTGCCAGCAGTTCTATCCTGGACAGGCTCAATCAGCCCCAGCATTTT. It codes for CASSSILDRLNQPQHF.